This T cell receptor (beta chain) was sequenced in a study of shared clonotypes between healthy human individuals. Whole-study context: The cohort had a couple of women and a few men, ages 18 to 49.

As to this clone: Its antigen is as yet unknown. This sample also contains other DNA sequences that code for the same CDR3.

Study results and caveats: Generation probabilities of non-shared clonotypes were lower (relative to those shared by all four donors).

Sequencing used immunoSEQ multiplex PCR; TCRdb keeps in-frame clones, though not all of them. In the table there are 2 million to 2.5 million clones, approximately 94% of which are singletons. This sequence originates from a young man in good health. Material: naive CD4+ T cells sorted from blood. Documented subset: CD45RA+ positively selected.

The CDR3 here is CASSPTDNQPQHF. In DNA, the CDR3 is TGTGCCAGCAGCCCGACGGACAATCAGCCCCAGCATTTT. The chain carries TRBV6-5 and TRBJ1-5; D is unresolved. This CDR3 contains 13 residues. CDR1 MNHEY and CDR2 SVGAGI come from the germline V gene. The V gene lost 6 bases and the J gene lost 3 bases, with 9 bases spanning the gap.